This entry lists 2 T cell receptor beta chains sequenced from one sample in a study of graft-versus-host responses after intestinal transplantation (dated by TCRdb to 2020 to 2023). The method was the immunoSEQ multiplex PCR assay. TCRdb limited this immuneACCESS table to in-frame rearrangements with V and J called. A share of clones is missing; checked studies link under half to unresolved V genes, and the rest is unexplained. Present in this sample are over 35,000 clones, about 90% of which were seen just once. Less than 3% of the sample is in the top ten clones. Sequenced here: PBMCs, sampled 300 to 320 days after intestinal transplant. These receptor sequences come from a human patient who received an intestinal transplant, so some T cells may come from the graft donor.

The chain uses TRBV2 and TRBJ2-7; 10 positions agree with TRBD2. The ends lost 8 bases at V and 4 bases at J; junction bases unmatched: 11. The CDR3 is 15 residues long. Germline V gene lookup returns CDR1 SNHLY and CDR2 FYNNEI. The chain's CDR3 is CASGTSEIYIYEQYF. In DNA form, the CDR3 reads TGTGCCAGCGGGACTAGCGAAATATATATATACGAGCAGTACTTC. Drawing the rest from reference TRBV2 and TRBJ2-7, the complete variable domain is EPEVTQTPSHQVTQMGQEVILRCVPISNHLYFYWYRQILGQKVEFLVSFYNNEISEKSEIFDDQFSVERPDGSNFTLKIRSTKLEDSAMYFCASGTSEIYIYEQYFGPGTRLTVT.

This chain uses TRBV4-1 with TRBJ2-7; D gene unclear. This CDR3 contains 15 residues. V lost 0 bases and J 2 bases, leaving 11 bases between the germline ends. Germline V CDR1 and CDR2: MGHRA, YSYEKL. The DNA of the CDR3 is TGCGCCAGCAGCCAAGACGTCTCACCCCCCTACGAGCAGTACTTC. This codes for CASSQDVSPPYEQYF.